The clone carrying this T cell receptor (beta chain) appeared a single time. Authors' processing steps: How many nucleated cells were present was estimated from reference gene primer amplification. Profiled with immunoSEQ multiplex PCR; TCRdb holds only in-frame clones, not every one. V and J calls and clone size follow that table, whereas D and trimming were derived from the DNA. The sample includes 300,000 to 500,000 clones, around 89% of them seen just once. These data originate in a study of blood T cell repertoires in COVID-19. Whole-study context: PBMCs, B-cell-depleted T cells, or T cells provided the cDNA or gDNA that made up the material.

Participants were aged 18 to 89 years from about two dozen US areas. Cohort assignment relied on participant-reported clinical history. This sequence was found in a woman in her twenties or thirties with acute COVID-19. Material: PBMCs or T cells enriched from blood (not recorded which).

CDR3 amino acids: CASTPQDAGYTF. DNA for the CDR3: TGTGCCAGCACTCCACAGGACGCTGGCTACACCTTC. The V gene is TRBV2, the J gene TRBJ1-2, with a weak D call TRBD1 (5 bases). Per the germline V gene, CDR1 is SNHLY and CDR2 is FYNNEI. CDR3 length: 12 residues. Trimming shortened V by 7 bases and J by 7 bases, and 13 bases separated the two germline ends.